A selection of T cell receptor beta chains follows, all from one sample in a study of blood T cell repertoires in COVID-19. TCRdb's copy holds only in-frame clones and misses some; the assay was immunoSEQ multiplex PCR. The sample includes around 250,000 clones, 75% to 90% of them seen just once. Sequenced sample: PBMCs or T cells enriched from blood (not recorded which). These receptors came from a woman in her forties or fifties who had recovered from COVID-19. CDR3s include the opening cysteine and the closing phenylalanine or tryptophan. Fields, in order: D gene, clone size, V gene, J gene, CDR3 DNA, CDR3 protein. A D gene is named only where the DNA matches it firmly. Clone size is shown for a subset of rows, as once, few, many or a class of expanded clone.

.	.	TRBV3-1/TRBV3-2	TRBJ1-1	TGTGCCAGCAGTCCCTCCGCGGGCCTCAAACCCGACACTGAAGCTTTCTTT	CASSPSAGLKPDTEAFF
TRBD1	.	TRBV15	TRBJ1-2	TGTGCCACCAGCAGACGACCGGGACAGTCCTATGGCTACACCTTC	CATSRRPGQSYGYTF
.	once	TRBV7-2	TRBJ1-2	TGTGCCAGCAGCTTAGATTGGGGGCGGAGGAATGGCTACACCTTC	CASSLDWGRRNGYTF
.	.	TRBV28	TRBJ1-4	TGTGCCAGCAGTTCCGCGGGGTCCGCGTATGAAAAACTGTTTTTT	CASSSAGSAYEKLFF
.	once	TRBV9	TRBJ1-3	TGTGCCAGCAGCTCCCCGGGGGGAGGGCCCAGCTCTGGAAACACCATATATTTT	CASSSPGGGPSSGNTIYF
.	.	TRBV14	TRBJ1-4	TGTGCCAGCAGCCAAGTAAAGGGGGTAAATGAAAAACTGTTTTTT	CASSQVKGVNEKLFF
.	.	TRBV21-1	TRBJ1-5	TGTGCCAGCAACTCAGGCGGGACAGTACTATATAGCAATCAGCCCCAGCATTTT	CASNSGGTVLYSNQPQHF
.	.	TRBV5-1	TRBJ1-4	TGCGCCAGCAGCTGGGCTATAAGCAGGGGTAAATATCTTGCAACTAATGAAAAACTGTTTTTT	CASSWAISRGKYLATNEKLFF
.	few	TRBV2	TRBJ2-7	TGTGCCAGCCAGGTCTCCCGAGCCTACGAGCAGTACTTC	CASQVSRAYEQYF
TRBD1	.	TRBV18	TRBJ1-5	TGTGCCAGCTCACGTACTGGGACAGGGCTTAATCAGCCCCAGCATTTT	CASSRTGTGLNQPQHF
TRBD2	.	TRBV7-2	TRBJ2-2	TGTGCCAGCAGCTTAGTGGCGGGAGGAAGGACCGGGGAGCTGTTTTTT	CASSLVAGGRTGELFF
TRBD2	few	TRBV4-1	TRBJ2-2	TGCGCCAGCAGCCAAGAGGCGCTAGCGGGAACGTCGAACACCGGGGAGCTGTTTTTT	CASSQEALAGTSNTGELFF
TRBD2	few	TRBV5-4	TRBJ2-1	TGTGCCAGCAGCTCCGGGGGGGCGGGAGGCCCCAATGAGCAGTTCTTC	CASSSGGAGGPNEQFF
TRBD2	.	TRBV2	TRBJ2-1	TGTGCCAGCAGCCTACTAGCGGTTGAGCAGTTCTTC	CASSLLAVEQFF
TRBD1	.	TRBV5-8	TRBJ1-3	TGTGCCAGCAGCGGGACAGTATCTGGAAACACCATATATTTT	CASSGTVSGNTIYF
TRBD2	.	TRBV5-1	TRBJ2-3	TGCGCCAGCAGCTTCTTAGCGGGAGGGCCCAAGACAGATACGCAGTATTTT	CASSFLAGGPKTDTQYF
.	.	TRBV10-1	TRBJ1-1	TGCGCCAGCAGTGAGTCCACGGGGAACAACGAAGCTTTCTTT	CASSESTGNNEAFF
TRBD2	.	TRBV7-8	TRBJ2-3	TGTGCCAGCAGCTCCGATTCTGCGGGAGGCACAGATACGCAGTATTTT	CASSSDSAGGTDTQYF
TRBD2	.	TRBV3-1/TRBV3-2	TRBJ2-7	TGTGCCGGCAGCACCGGGACTAGGGTCGAGCAGTACTTC	CAGSTGTRVEQYF
.	.	TRBV28	TRBJ1-1	TGTGCCAGCAGTTATCAGGGAATGAATGAAGCTTTCTTT	CASSYQGMNEAFF
TRBD2	.	TRBV28	TRBJ2-3	TGTGCCAGCAGTTTATCGGCTAGCGGAGGACCTCAGGGTACGCAGTATTTT	CASSLSASGGPQGTQYF
.	.	TRBV28	TRBJ1-2	TGTGCCAGCAGGTCCGGACAGTTGACTAACTATGGCTACACCTTC	CASRSGQLTNYGYTF
TRBD1	.	TRBV19	TRBJ1-2	TGTGCCAGTACGACCGGGACAGTGCTTGGATATGGCTACACCTTC	CASTTGTVLGYGYTF
.	.	TRBV28	TRBJ1-2	TGTGCCAGCAGTTTAGGGGGCCCGACCTATGGCTACACCTTC	CASSLGGPTYGYTF
TRBD1	.	TRBV5-1	TRBJ1-1	TGCGCCAGCAGCTCGGTACCGACAGGGCTGAACACTGAAGCTTTCTTT	CASSSVPTGLNTEAFF
.	.	TRBV5-8	TRBJ2-7	TGTGCCAGCAGCCGACAGAACGGGTACGAGCAGTACTTC	CASSRQNGYEQYF
.	.	TRBV20-1	TRBJ2-4	TGCAGTGCTAGTTCGGGGACCAAAAACATTCAGTACTTC	CSASSGTKNIQYF
.	.	TRBV10-3	TRBJ2-1	TGTGCCATCTCGTCCCCTAGCTATTGGAACAATGAGCAGTTCTTC	CAISSPSYWNNEQFF
TRBD1	.	TRBV15	TRBJ1-5	TGTGCCACCAGCAGAGAGGACAGGACTAGCAATCAGCCCCAGCATTTT	CATSREDRTSNQPQHF
.	.	TRBV5-1	TRBJ2-6	TGCGCCAGCAGCTTGGATGCAGGATTCTCTGGGGCCAACGTCCTGACTTTC	CASSLDAGFSGANVLTF
.	.	TRBV9	TRBJ2-1	TGTGCCAGCAGCGTTAGCGGATACAATGAGCAGTTCTTC	CASSVSGYNEQFF
TRBD2	.	TRBV7-9	TRBJ2-1	TGTGCCAGCAGCCAAGCCGGGGGGAATGAGCAGTTCTTC	CASSQAGGNEQFF
TRBD2	.	TRBV18	TRBJ2-7	TGTGCCAGCTCACCCTCGACCGGGACTACGACCTACGAGCAGTACTTC	CASSPSTGTTTYEQYF
.	.	TRBV7-9	TRBJ2-1	TGTGCCAGCAGCTTATTGGGGGCGGCCGAGCAGTTCTTC	CASSLLGAAEQFF
.	few	TRBV4-1	TRBJ1-2	TGCGCCAGCAGCCGAACGACAGAAAAACCCCTCCTATCCTTC	CASSRTTEKPLLSF
TRBD2	.	TRBV13	TRBJ2-1	TGTGCCAGCAGCCACCTCACGGCTAGCGGGAGGGTCAATGAGCAGTTCTTC	CASSHLTASGRVNEQFF
.	.	TRBV4-1	TRBJ1-2	TGCGCCAGCAGTACGGGGTTTAACTATGGCTACACCTTC	CASSTGFNYGYTF
.	.	TRBV19	TRBJ2-4	TGTGCCAGTAGTATACGGAACATTCAGTACTTC	CASSIRNIQYF
.	once	TRBV6-1	TRBJ1-1	TGTGCCAGCAGTGAATGGTCCCAACTTATGAACACTGAAGCTTTCTTT	CASSEWSQLMNTEAFF
.	once	TRBV12-3/TRBV12-4	TRBJ1-1	TGTGCCAGCAGCCTCAGGGTCACTGAAGCTTTCTTT	CASSLRVTEAFF
TRBD1	.	TRBV10-3	TRBJ1-2	TGTGCCATCAGCAGACGAAAGGGGACAGGGCCCTATGGGAGGTCCTACACCTTC	CAISRRKGTGPYGRSYTF
.	.	TRBV5-1	TRBJ1-1	TGCGCCAGCAGACTTGACAGGCCAATGAACACTGAAGCTTTCTTT	CASRLDRPMNTEAFF
.	.	TRBV5-6	TRBJ1-3	TGTGCCAGCAGCTTGGGGCGGAGCTCTGGAAACACCATATATTTT	CASSLGRSSGNTIYF
TRBD2	few	TRBV9	TRBJ2-2	TGTGCCAGCAGCGTAGGCCTAGCGGGTCGCGGGGAGCTGTTTTTT	CASSVGLAGRGELFF
TRBD1	few	TRBV4-1	TRBJ1-1	TGCGCCAGCAGCCGCGGACAGGGGGCCATGTCGGGCACTGAAGCTTTCTTT	CASSRGQGAMSGTEAFF
.	.	TRBV27	TRBJ2-1	TGTGCCAGCAGTCCCGGTTCCCCCTACAATGAGCAGTTCTTC	CASSPGSPYNEQFF
TRBD1	.	TRBV5-1	TRBJ1-5	TGCGCCAGCAGCCCGGGACAGGGCAATCAGCCCCAGCATTTT	CASSPGQGNQPQHF
TRBD1	.	TRBV6-1	TRBJ2-7	TGTGCCAGCAGTGAAGTTCAGGGGGCTTCCTACGAGCAGTACTTC	CASSEVQGASYEQYF
TRBD1	.	TRBV23-1	TRBJ1-1	TGCGCCAGCAGTCAAGAGGGGGCCACTGAAGCTTTCTTT	CASSQEGATEAFF
.	.	TRBV7-9	TRBJ2-5	TGTGCCAGCAGCTTTGGACTCCAAGAGACCCAGTACTTC	CASSFGLQETQYF
TRBD2	.	TRBV3-1/TRBV3-2	TRBJ2-7	TGTGCCAGCAGCCAGGGACTAGCGACGGGGGAGCAGTACTTC	CASSQGLATGEQYF
TRBD1	.	TRBV12-5	TRBJ2-7	TGTGCTAGTGGTTTACAGGGACAGGGGGTGAGCTCCTACGAGCAGTACTTC	CASGLQGQGVSSYEQYF
TRBD1	.	TRBV6-4	TRBJ1-3	TGTGCCAGCAGACCCGGGACAGGTAATAAGTCGGGAAACACCATATATTTT	CASRPGTGNKSGNTIYF
TRBD2	.	TRBV10-3	TRBJ2-1	TGTGCCATCGCTCAGGGACTAACCTTCAATGAGCAGTTCTTC	CAIAQGLTFNEQFF
TRBD2	.	TRBV19	TRBJ2-2	TGTGCCAGTAGGGCCGGGACTAGAACATCCGGGGAGCTGTTTTTT	CASRAGTRTSGELFF
TRBD1	.	TRBV6-5	TRBJ1-5	TGTGCCAGCAAACAGGGGGACCAGCCCCAGCATTTT	CASKQGDQPQHF
.	.	TRBV19	TRBJ1-5	TGTGCCAGTAGTATAGCCTACAATCAGCCCCAGCATTTT	CASSIAYNQPQHF